This is a list of T cell receptor beta chains from one sample in a study of early T cells in non-severe SARS-CoV-2 infection. TCRdb redid the calling of the 5' RACE reads with MiXCR, one entry per CDR3 protein. The table records approximately 67,000 distinct CDR3 sequences, roughly 9% of them present only once. The sample comprised whole blood. These receptors originate from an adult who was a healthcare worker with PCR-confirmed SARS-CoV-2 infection or an uninfected control (not recorded which). CDR3s include the opening cysteine and the closing phenylalanine or tryptophan. A D gene is named only where the DNA matches it firmly. Clone size is stated in some rows and not others, as once, few, many or a class when expanded.

V gene	D gene	clone size	J gene	CDR3 DNA	CDR3 protein
TRBV10-3	NA	many	TRBJ1-4	TGTGCCATCAGTGAACGGTCCGAGAATGAAAAACTGTTTTTT	CAISERSENEKLFF
TRBV7-3	NA	many	TRBJ2-7	TGTGCCAGCAGCTTAACGGCGGGACTTTTCCACGAGCAGTACTTC	CASSLTAGLFHEQYF
TRBV7-3	NA	once	TRBJ2-1	TGTGCCAGCAGCCAGGACTCCAGCTCCTACAATGAGCAGTTCTTC	CASSQDSSSYNEQFF
TRBV11-1	NA	many	TRBJ2-1	TGTGCCAGCAGCTTGGATTTCGGGGCAGAGCAGTTCTTC	CASSLDFGAEQFF
TRBV15	NA	few	TRBJ1-3	TGTGCCACCAGCAGAGAGAGGGGTCGAAGCTCTGGAAACACCATATATTTT	CATSRERGRSSGNTIYF
TRBV18	NA	few	TRBJ1-1	TGTGCCAGCTCACCCTTGAGACGGTGGGGGAACACTGAAGCTTTCTTT	CASSPLRRWGNTEAFF
TRBV3-1	TRBD2	many	TRBJ2-1	TGTGCCAGCAGCCAAGGCCTGATAGCGGGAGGGCCTGATGAGCAGTTCTTC	CASSQGLIAGGPDEQFF
TRBV5-1	NA	few	TRBJ1-1	TGCGCCAGCAGCCCCGGGGCAACGGCGGGGAGCACTGAAGCTTTCTTT	CASSPGATAGSTEAFF
TRBV7-8	NA	NA	TRBJ1-5	TGTGCCAGCAGCTTAGCGGGCAGAAATAGCAATCAGCCCCAGCATTTT	CASSLAGRNSNQPQHF
TRBV12-3/TRBV12-4	NA	few	TRBJ1-3	TGTGCCAGCAGTGATACAGGGATTGCTGGAAACACCATATATTTT	CASSDTGIAGNTIYF
TRBV20-1	TRBD1	NA	TRBJ2-5	TGCAGTGCTAGCGTCTCCGGACAGGCCCAAGAGACCCAGTACTTC	CSASVSGQAQETQYF
TRBV4-1	NA	few	TRBJ2-7	TGCGCCAGCAGCCCCGGGGGCGGAAGCTCCTACGAGCAGTACTTC	CASSPGGGSSYEQYF
TRBV2	NA	NA	TRBJ1-5	TGTGCCAGCAGCAAACAGGGTTTAGATCAGCCCCAGCATTTT	CASSKQGLDQPQHF
TRBV29-1	NA	NA	TRBJ2-2	TGCAGCGTTGAAGATTTTGGCTCGAACACCGGGGAGCTGTTTTTT	CSVEDFGSNTGELFF
TRBV5-1	TRBD1	NA	TRBJ2-3	TGCGCCAGCAGTGATGGACAGGGCGCAGATACGCAGTATTTT	CASSDGQGADTQYF
TRBV12-3/TRBV12-4	TRBD1	NA	TRBJ2-3	TGTGCCAGCAGTTGGGACAGGGTGATGGCAGATACGCAGTATTTT	CASSWDRVMADTQYF
TRBV20-1	TRBD2	many	TRBJ2-2	TGCAGTGCTCCTACAAAAAGCGGGAGGGCCTACACCGGGGAGCTGTTTTTT	CSAPTKSGRAYTGELFF
TRBV20-1	NA	many	TRBJ1-2	TGCAGTGCTAGAGAGGGACAAGAATATGGCTACACCTTC	CSAREGQEYGYTF
TRBV20-1	NA	many	TRBJ1-4	TGCAGTGCTAGAGATGCCCGCAGAGCAACTAATGAAAAACTGTTTTTT	CSARDARRATNEKLFF
TRBV28	NA	few	TRBJ2-7	TGTGCCAGCAGTTCCCGCTACGAGCAGTACTTC	CASSSRYEQYF
TRBV9	NA	many	TRBJ1-2	TGTGCCAGCAACCCCTTGCCCGGCGCCCGGAATGGCTACACCTTC	CASNPLPGARNGYTF
TRBV6-5	TRBD2	NA	TRBJ2-7	TGTGCCAGCAGCCGCGGACTAGCGGGAGCCGAGCAGTACTTC	CASSRGLAGAEQYF
TRBV7-3	TRBD1	few	TRBJ2-7	TGTGCCAGCAGCTTCACGGCCGGGACAGCCTACGAGCAGTACTTC	CASSFTAGTAYEQYF
TRBV4-1	NA	NA	TRBJ1-6	TGCGCCAGCAGTCAAACAGGGCGAGGGGATGATTCACCCCTCCACTTT	CASSQTGRGDDSPLHF
TRBV29-1	NA	many	TRBJ2-1	TGCAGCGCCGAGGGGTTCCGCTCCTACAATGAGCAGTTCTTC	CSAEGFRSYNEQFF
TRBV6-1	NA	NA	TRBJ2-4	TGTGCCAGCACAGTGGAACACGGTAAAAACATTCAGTACTTC	CASTVEHGKNIQYF
TRBV7-9	TRBD2	many	TRBJ2-1	TGTGCCAGCAGCTCCGGGACTAGCGGTTTCTATGAGCAGTTCTTC	CASSSGTSGFYEQFF
TRBV18	NA	NA	TRBJ1-1	TGTGCCAGCTCACCAGCCAGAGGAGGAACTGAAGCTTTCTTT	CASSPARGGTEAFF
TRBV20-1	NA	many	TRBJ2-5	TGCAGTGCTAGAGATAGGAGGGGCCAAGAGACCCAGTACTTC	CSARDRRGQETQYF
TRBV6-5	TRBD1	NA	TRBJ2-7	TGTGCCAGCAGTTTAGGGCCCGGGACAGTTGTCTCCTACGAGCAGTACTTC	CASSLGPGTVVSYEQYF
TRBV12-5	NA	many	TRBJ2-4	TGTGCTAGTGGTTGGATCAGACACAAAAACATTCAGTACTTC	CASGWIRHKNIQYF
TRBV3-1	TRBD1	NA	TRBJ2-7	TGTGCCAGCAGCCGGGACAGGCGCTACGAGCAGTACTTC	CASSRDRRYEQYF
TRBV10-3	NA	few	TRBJ1-6	TGTGCCATCGGGGCCGGGGGCCCGGAGTCACCCCTCCACTTT	CAIGAGGPESPLHF
TRBV20-1	TRBD2	few	TRBJ2-1	TGCAGTGCAACGAGCGGGAGGGCCAGTTCATCGGAGCAGTTCTTC	CSATSGRASSSEQFF
TRBV5-6	NA	NA	TRBJ2-1	TGTGCCAGCAGCTTGCCCCGTTCCGTCCCCGAGCAGTTCTTC	CASSLPRSVPEQFF
TRBV5-1	NA	many	TRBJ2-7	TGCGCCAGCAATTCCCAAGGAGGGTCGGCCTACGAGCAGTACTTC	CASNSQGGSAYEQYF
TRBV6-2/TRBV6-3	NA	few	TRBJ1-5	TGTGCCAGCAGCGGAGGACAATTCTTTGGTAGCAATCAGCCCCAGCATTTT	CASSGGQFFGSNQPQHF
TRBV2	NA	few	TRBJ2-3	TGTGCCAGCAGTGAAGACAGGGCCGGGATAGATACGCAGTATTTT	CASSEDRAGIDTQYF
TRBV5-1	NA	many	TRBJ2-5	TGCGCCAGCAGCTTGGTGCTGGGGGAGACCCAGTACTTC	CASSLVLGETQYF
TRBV14	NA	many	TRBJ1-1	TGTGCCAGCAGCCACGGACAGAACACTGAAGCTTTCTTT	CASSHGQNTEAFF
TRBV6-2/TRBV6-3	NA	few	TRBJ1-5	TGTGCCAGCAGTCAACGCGGCTCGCCCCAGCATTTT	CASSQRGSPQHF
TRBV13	NA	few	TRBJ2-1	TGTGCCAGCAGCTTAGTACGAGAGCATGAGCAGTTCTTC	CASSLVREHEQFF
TRBV10-3	TRBD1	many	TRBJ2-5	TGTGCCATCAGGACCGACAGGGGGAGAGAGACCCAGTACTTC	CAIRTDRGRETQYF
TRBV20-1	NA	many	TRBJ2-3	TGCAGTGCTAGGATGGTTCAGGGTACGCAGTATTTT	CSARMVQGTQYF
TRBV7-6	TRBD1	many	TRBJ2-1	TGTGCCAGCAGCCCCGGGACAGGGGTCTATGAGCAGTTCTTC	CASSPGTGVYEQFF
TRBV7-8	NA	many	TRBJ1-3	TGTGCCAGCAGCCGCCGGGAGGGGGGAAACACCATATATTTT	CASSRREGGNTIYF
TRBV6-2/TRBV6-3	TRBD2	few	TRBJ2-1	TGTGCCAGCAGTTACGGCCTATCCCGCGGGAGAGACTATGAGCAGTTCTTC	CASSYGLSRGRDYEQFF
TRBV7-9	NA	few	TRBJ2-3	TGTGCCAGCAGCTCGGCACTTACAGATACGCAGTATTTT	CASSSALTDTQYF
TRBV4-1	TRBD2	many	TRBJ2-3	TGCGCCAGCAGCCCAGCCGCGGGTAGCGGGAGTTCAACAGATACGCAGTATTTT	CASSPAAGSGSSTDTQYF
TRBV4-2	TRBD1	few	TRBJ1-1	TGTGCCAGCAGCCAACAGGGGGCGGGATTGAACACTGAAGCTTTCTTT	CASSQQGAGLNTEAFF
TRBV5-5	NA	few	TRBJ1-6	TGTGCCAGCACCAAAGGGACCCCGCGGTCACCCCTCCACTTT	CASTKGTPRSPLHF
TRBV4-1	NA	NA	TRBJ2-6	TGCGCCAGCAGCCAAGCGGAAACTGGGGCCAACGTCCTGACTTTC	CASSQAETGANVLTF
TRBV2	NA	few	TRBJ2-2	TGTGCCAGCATAAGCTCCGAGAACACCGGGGAGCTGTTTTTT	CASISSENTGELFF
TRBV4-1	NA	few	TRBJ2-3	TGCGCCAGCAGCCAGGTTCCTCCGTTGGTGTATTTT	CASSQVPPLVYF
TRBV3-1	TRBD1	many	TRBJ2-7	TGTGCCAGCAGCCAGGCAGGGGGCCTGGTAGGCGAGCAGTACTTC	CASSQAGGLVGEQYF